One and the same sample provided the 30 T cell receptor beta chains below, sequenced in a study of blood T cell repertoires in COVID-19. Assay: immunoSEQ multiplex PCR; the TCRdb copy retains only in-frame clones and omits some. The sample has about 170,000 clones, about 88% seen once. The sample comprised peripheral blood. Receptors originate from a woman older than 75 in a cohort sampled during active or convalescent COVID-19.

In DNA form, the CDR3 reads TGTGCCAGCAGCGCTGGGACTAGCGGCTCCTACGAGCAGTACTTC. Its protein product is CASSAGTSGSYEQYF. The J gene is TRBJ2-7, the V gene TRBV11-3, with TRBD2 identical over 11 bases. Per the germline V gene, CDR1 is SGHNT and CDR2 is YENEEA. The CDR3 covers 15 residues. The V gene end was trimmed by 5 bases and the J gene end by 0 bases; junction bases not matched to a gene: 3.

The chain carries TRBV6-5 and TRBJ1-6; maybe TRBD1 (6 bases). The CDR3 length is 14 residues. Looked up from germline, CDR1 is MNHEY and CDR2 is SVGAGI. Deletions cut 8 bases from V and 6 bases from J, with 14 bases between. The CDR3 reads CASGLGGPNSPLHF. The CDR3, as DNA: TGTGCCAGCGGACTAGGGGGTCCTAATTCACCCCTCCACTTT.

The chain links TRBV6-5 to TRBJ2-7, with a tentative D call TRBD2 (5 bases). V was trimmed by 5 bases and J by 4 bases, leaving 9 bases between them. The CDR3 totals 12 residues. Looked up from germline, CDR1 is MNHEY and CDR2 is SVGAGI. This chain's CDR3 is CASSMGGYEQYF. In DNA form, the CDR3 reads TGTGCCAGCAGTATGGGCGGGTACGAGCAGTACTTC.

In this sample, this clone turned up a few times. V gene TRBV20-1 combines with J gene TRBJ2-3, with D possibly being TRBD2 (5 bases). CDR1 is DFQATT, CDR2 SNEGSKA, per germline (reference sequence). This CDR3 region has 14 residues. With 3 bases removed from V and 1 base from J, the gap between germline ends came to 11 bases. CDR3 in DNA: TGCAGTGCTAGTACCCCTAGCCGCACAGATACGCAGTATTTT. Its translation is CSASTPSRTDTQYF.

The J gene is TRBJ1-5, the V gene TRBV11-3; maybe TRBD1 (5 bases). V lost 0 bases, J lost 5 bases, and 11 bases lay in between. This CDR3 spans 15 amino acids. The germline V gene encodes CDR1 SGHNT and CDR2 YENEEA. The CDR3 DNA reads as TGTGCCAGCAGCTTAGAGGGCAGGGTTGATCAGCCCCAGCATTTT. Its translation: CASSLEGRVDQPQHF.

Here the CDR3 DNA reads TGTGCCAGCAGCTTGGCCGGACAGGGGGATCTCACAGATACGCAGTATTTT. Encoded protein: CASSLAGQGDLTDTQYF. This chain uses TRBV5-6 with TRBJ2-3; 10 nucleotides line up with TRBD1. J lost 2 bases, V lost 0 bases, and 6 bases had no gene match. Germline assignment: CDR1 SGHDT and CDR2 YYEEEE. The CDR3 has 17 amino acids.

The chain combines TRBV5-6 with TRBJ2-1; 9 bases match TRBD1. Germline values: CDR1 SGHDT, CDR2 YYEEEE. The CDR3 runs 15 residues. With 4 bases clipped from V and 3 bases from J, the junction kept 5 bases outside the gene matches. The chain's CDR3 is CASSPGQGIYNEQFF. CDR3 in DNA: TGTGCCAGCAGCCCGGGACAGGGTATCTACAATGAGCAGTTCTTC.

This chain joins TRBV7-9 and TRBJ1-6; 7 bases align to TRBD1. The germline V gene has CDR1 SEHNR and CDR2 FQNEAQ (reference sequence). V gave up 5 bases and J gave up 10 bases; unmatched junction bases: 8. The CDR3 length is 14 residues. Here the CDR3 DNA reads TGTGCCAGCAGCCTCGGGACAGTAGCGTCACCCCTCCACTTT. This codes for CASSLGTVASPLHF.

The chain carries TRBV11-3 and TRBJ2-3; D is ambiguous. V lost 5 bases and J lost 2, with 17 bases in between. CDR1 and CDR2 from the germline V gene are SGHNT and YENEEA. The length of the CDR3 is 16 residues. The CDR3: CASSRSRQDDTDTQYF. CDR3 sequence (DNA): TGTGCCAGCAGCCGCTCCCGGCAGGATGACACAGATACGCAGTATTTT.

The chain joins TRBV5-6 to TRBJ1-6; D may be TRBD1 (6 bases). Deletions cut 0 bases from V and 9 bases from J, with 13 bases between. Per germline, CDR1 SGHDT and CDR2 YYEEEE. CDR3 length equals 15 residues. The CDR3 DNA reads as TGTGCCAGCAGCTTGGGTCGGGGCAGGGGTTCACCCCTCCACTTT. Translated, it gives CASSLGRGRGSPLHF.

The chain employs TRBV6-2 or TRBV6-3 and TRBJ2-7; 9 bases map to TRBD2. CDR3 length: 15 residues. Losses at the gene ends were 6 bases for V and 1 base for J; bases not matched to a gene: 7. Germline V gene data show CDR1 as MNHEY and CDR2 as SVGEGT. The CDR3 DNA sequence: TGTGCCAGCAGCTCACGACTAGCGGAGTCCTACGAGCAGTACGTC. Its protein is CASSSRLAESYEQYV.

The J gene is TRBJ2-2, the V gene TRBV28; D perhaps matches TRBD2 (6 bases). V was shortened by 6 bases and J by 8 bases, with 19 bases between the two germline ends. Per germline, CDR1 MDHEN and CDR2 SYDVKM. The CDR3 covers 15 residues. DNA for the CDR3: TGTGCCAGCAGCTCCGGGGACGTCGGGGGTGGGGAGCTGTTTTTT. Amino acids: CASSSGDVGGGELFF.

This clone was detected once. The V call is TRBV5-1, the J call TRBJ2-1, with a tentative D call TRBD1 (6 bases). V lost 2 bases, J lost 7 bases, and 19 bases lay in between. CDR1 is SGHRS, CDR2 YFSETQ, per germline. This CDR3 is 16 amino acids long. CDR3 residues: CASSFSGARVGNEQFF. CDR3 DNA: TGCGCCAGCAGCTTTTCAGGGGCCCGCGTGGGTAATGAGCAGTTCTTC.

The chain links TRBV4-1 to TRBJ1-4, with TRBD1 as a possible D gene (6 bases). This CDR3 region has 12 residues. V was pared by 1 base and J by 11 bases, with 8 bases between. Germline V lookup: CDR1 MGHRA, CDR2 YSYEKL. The CDR3 is CASSQVQGKLFF. The DNA of the CDR3 is TGCGCCAGCAGCCAAGTACAGGGCAAACTGTTTTTT.

This clone was seen once. The chain has TRBV28 and TRBJ1-4; no clear D gene. V was clipped by 8 bases and J by 5 bases, with 15 bases between them. This CDR3 region has 14 residues. Germline V lookup: CDR1 MDHEN, CDR2 SYDVKM. The CDR3 spells CASLQRALNEKLFF. CDR3 sequence (DNA): TGTGCCAGCCTCCAGCGGGCCTTAAATGAAAAACTGTTTTTT.

The chain has TRBV28 and TRBJ1-4, with 11 bases that match TRBD1. There are 15 residues in the CDR3. The V segment lost 7 bases and the J segment 6 bases; nucleotides outside the gene matches: 7. Germline V CDR1 and CDR2: MDHEN, SYDVKM. The CDR3 DNA sequence: TGTGCCAGCAAAAGGACAGGGGGCGCGTATGAAAAACTGTTTTTT. Translation: CASKRTGGAYEKLFF.

This clone was detected only a few times. The genes are TRBV10-1 and TRBJ1-1; no reliable D call. CDR1 and CDR2 (germline): WNHNN, SYGVQD (reference sequence). With 8 bases removed from V and 5 bases from J, the gap between germline ends came to 9 bases. There are 11 residues in the CDR3. CDR3 region: CASLRRTEAFF. In nucleotides, the CDR3 is TGCGCCAGCCTACGGAGGACTGAAGCTTTCTTT.

This clone was seen repeatedly, ten times or more. The V call is TRBV5-4, the J call TRBJ2-7, with a possible D match to TRBD2 (6 bases). Trimming stripped 0 bases from V and 2 bases from J, with 9 bases between. The CDR3 runs to 14 residues. The germline gives CDR1 SGHNT, CDR2 YYREEE (reference sequence). CDR3 sequence reads: CASSLEEGPYEQYF. CDR3 nucleotide sequence: TGTGCCAGCAGCTTGGAGGAGGGCCCCTACGAGCAGTACTTC.

The chain uses TRBV4-1 and TRBJ1-6; D is unresolved. Between the trimmed V and J ends, which lost 2 bases and 7 bases, there was a span of 9 bases. The CDR3 loop spans 14 amino acids. Germline V gene sequence: CDR1 MGHRA, CDR2 YSYEKL. The CDR3 bases are TGCGCCAGCAGCCAACGGGATGCCAATTCACCCCTCCACTTT. It codes for CASSQRDANSPLHF.

This sequence joins TRBV15 and TRBJ2-3, with TRBD2 matching over 11 bases. The V segment lost 3 bases and the J segment 0 bases; nucleotides outside the gene matches: 5. This CDR3 is 17 amino acids long. Germline-derived CDR1 and CDR2 are LNHNV and YYDKDF (reference sequence). Here the CDR3 DNA reads TGTGCCACCAGCAGGTCGGGACTAGCGGTGAGCACAGATACGCAGTATTTT. This gives the protein CATSRSGLAVSTDTQYF.

This clone turned up a few times. The chain couples TRBV21-1 to TRBJ1-4; the DNA was not compared with TRBD1, the D call given in the table. TRBV21-1 is assigned pseudogene status. The CDR3 extends over 20 amino acids. This chain's CDR3 is CASSKPQGDSRVATNEKLFF. The DNA for the CDR3 is TGTGCCAGCAGCAAACCTCAGGGGGACAGCCGTGTTGCAACTAATGAAAAACTGTTTTTT.

This clone has only one observation. V gene TRBV15 combines with J gene TRBJ1-2; D might be TRBD1 (6 bases). In germline, CDR1 is LNHNV, CDR2 YYDKDF (reference sequence). The ends were cut back, 3 bases at V and 8 bases at J, with 13 bases in the middle. The CDR3 length is 13 residues. The CDR3 spells CATSSLAGAGYTF. The CDR3, as DNA: TGTGCCACCAGCAGCCTGGCAGGGGCGGGCTACACCTTC.

This chain links TRBV29-1 with TRBJ2-5, with TRBD2 as a possible D gene (6 bases). The CDR3 extends over 11 amino acids. CDR1 is SQVTM and CDR2 is ANQGSEA in the germline V gene. CDR3 residues: CTCGGRETQYF. The CDR3 nucleotides read TGCACCTGTGGAGGGCGAGAGACCCAGTACTTC.

The chain is built from TRBV28 and TRBJ2-5; 8 positions agree with TRBD1. V trimming: 4 bases; J trimming: 1 base; junction bases outside the gene matches: 5. The CDR3 spans 15 residues. Germline-derived CDR1 and CDR2 are MDHEN and SYDVKM. This CDR3 is CASSWGQAFQETQYF. CDR3 nucleotides: TGTGCCAGCAGTTGGGGACAGGCGTTCCAAGAGACCCAGTACTTC.

This sequence joins TRBV28 and TRBJ1-2; D is unclear. This CDR3 comprises 13 residues. Germline values: CDR1 MDHEN, CDR2 SYDVKM. V gave up 1 base and J gave up 8 bases, with 11 bases separating them. CDR3 region: CASSLSTLLGYTF. The CDR3 bases are TGTGCCAGCAGTTTATCCACTCTGTTGGGCTACACCTTC.

V usage is TRBV20-1 and J usage is TRBJ2-3; D remains ambiguous. The length of the CDR3 is 12 residues. Trimming stripped 3 bases from V and 3 bases from J, with 7 bases between. The germline V gene encodes CDR1 DFQATT and CDR2 SNEGSKA (reference sequence). The CDR3 loop reads CSASPRTDTQYF. CDR3 coding DNA: TGCAGTGCTAGTCCGAGAACAGATACGCAGTATTTT.

V usage is TRBV10-3 and J usage is TRBJ2-2; TRBD2 is a possible D gene (6 bases). Trimming pared 5 bases from V and 5 bases from J, leaving 12 bases between. Looked up from germline, CDR1 is ENHRY and CDR2 is SYGVKD. CDR3 length equals 14 residues. CDR3 in DNA: TGTGCCATCAGTTTAGCGGTACAGACCGGGGAGCTGTTTTTT. As protein: CAISLAVQTGELFF.

This chain connects TRBV7-9 to TRBJ1-1, with a tentative D call TRBD1 (5 bases). Deletions cut 5 bases from V and 1 base from J, with 11 bases between. The germline V gene has CDR1 SEHNR and CDR2 FQNEAQ (reference sequence). The CDR3 sequence is 14 residues long. The CDR3 region has the DNA TGTGCCAGCAGCCAAGGGGCCTCGAACACTGAAGCTTTCTTT. Its translation: CASSQGASNTEAFF.

The chain couples TRBV18 to TRBJ1-5, with 7 bases lining up with TRBD1. This CDR3 contains 15 residues. V was clipped by 3 bases and J by 4 bases; unmatched bases: 6. Germline values: CDR1 KGHSH, CDR2 LQKENI. The CDR3 here is CASSPRDRLNQPQHF. The CDR3, as DNA: TGTGCCAGCTCACCCCGGGACAGACTAAATCAGCCCCAGCATTTT. Looking up the rest from reference TRBV18 and TRBJ1-5 gives the full variable domain: NAGVMQNPRHLVRRRGQEARLRCSPMKGHSHVYWYRQLPEEGLKFMVYLQKENIIDESGMPKERFSAEFPKEGPSILRIQQVVRGDSAAYFCASSPRDRLNQPQHFGDGTRLSIL.

V and J are TRBV7-6 and TRBJ2-3; 7 positions match TRBD2. The CDR3 runs to 17 residues. The germline CDR1 and CDR2 sequences are SGHVS and FNYEAQ. The J segment lost 1 base and the V segment lost 3 bases, leaving 10 bases of the junction unmatched. The DNA of the CDR3 is TGTGCCAGCAGCTTCAAAGCCGCGGCGGGAGGCACAGATACGCAGTATTTT. Its protein product is CASSFKAAAGGTDTQYF.